This entry is about one TCR beta chain. Antigen unknown. The data were obtained in a study of CD8 T cells in acute hepatitis C reinfection. Clones were read by immunoSEQ multiplex PCR, and TCRdb kept only the in-frame ones, dropping some. The table shows about 38,000 clones, with 87% occurring only once. Study-wide findings and caveats: Chronically infected subjects had no follow-up NS3-1073 repertoires.

Germline V gene lookup returns CDR1 SGHVS and CDR2 FQNEAQ. V gave up 5 bases and J gave up 3 bases; unmatched junction bases: 19. CDR3 length: 19 amino acids. Time point indicated: naive CD8 control sorted from an acute-time-point sample. A positive HCV RNA or antibody test following a negative test within 24 weeks defined acute primary infection. The chain is built from TRBV7-8 and TRBJ1-2, with 9 positions matching TRBD1. Sequencing was done on a sample of naive CD8+ T cells from PBMCs. This TCR was sampled from a man aged 25 to 40 with chronic hepatitis C. CDR3 region: CASSMLGTGQKFGYYGYTF. The CDR3 nucleotides read TGTGCCAGCAGCATGCTAGGGACAGGGCAAAAATTTGGCTACTATGGCTACACCTTC.